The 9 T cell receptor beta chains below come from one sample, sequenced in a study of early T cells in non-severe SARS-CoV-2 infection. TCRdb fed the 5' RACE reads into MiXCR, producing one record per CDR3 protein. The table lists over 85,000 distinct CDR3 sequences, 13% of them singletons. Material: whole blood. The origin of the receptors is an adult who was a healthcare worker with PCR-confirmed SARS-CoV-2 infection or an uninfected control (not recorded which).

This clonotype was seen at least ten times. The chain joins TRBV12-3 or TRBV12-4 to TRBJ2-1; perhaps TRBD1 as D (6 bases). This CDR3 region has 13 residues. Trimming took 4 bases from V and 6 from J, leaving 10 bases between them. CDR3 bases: TGTGCCAGCAGTTATGGGGGCCGCAATGAGCAGTTCTTC. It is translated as CASSYGGRNEQFF.

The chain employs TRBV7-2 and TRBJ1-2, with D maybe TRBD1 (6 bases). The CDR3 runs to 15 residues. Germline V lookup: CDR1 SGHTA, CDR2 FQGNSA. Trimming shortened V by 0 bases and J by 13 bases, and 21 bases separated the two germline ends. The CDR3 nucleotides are TGTGCCAGCAGCTTAGCGTCTCGTAGGGGGGTTCCATTCACCTTC. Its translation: CASSLASRRGVPFTF.

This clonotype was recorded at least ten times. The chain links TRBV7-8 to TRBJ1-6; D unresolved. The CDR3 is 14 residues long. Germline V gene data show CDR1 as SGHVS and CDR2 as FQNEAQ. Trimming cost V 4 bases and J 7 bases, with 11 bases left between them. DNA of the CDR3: TGTGCCAGCAGCTCGGTCCAGCGGAATTCACCCCTCCACTTT. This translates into CASSSVQRNSPLHF. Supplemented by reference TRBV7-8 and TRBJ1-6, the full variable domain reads GAGVSQSPRYKVAKRGQDVALRCDPISGHVSLFWYQQALGQGPEFLTYFQNEAQLDKSGLPSDRFFAERPEGSVSTLKIQRTQQEDSAVYLCASSSVQRNSPLHFGNGTRLTVT.

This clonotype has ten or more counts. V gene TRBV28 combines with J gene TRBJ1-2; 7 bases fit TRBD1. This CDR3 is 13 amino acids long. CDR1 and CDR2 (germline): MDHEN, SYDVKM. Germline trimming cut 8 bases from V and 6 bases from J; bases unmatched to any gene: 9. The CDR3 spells CASYPQGENGYTF. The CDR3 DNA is TGTGCCAGCTATCCCCAGGGGGAAAATGGCTACACCTTC.

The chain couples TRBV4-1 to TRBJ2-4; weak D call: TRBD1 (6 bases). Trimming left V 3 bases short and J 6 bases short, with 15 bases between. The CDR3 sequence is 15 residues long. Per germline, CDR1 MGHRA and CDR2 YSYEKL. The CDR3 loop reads CASSQGQGTGNIQYF. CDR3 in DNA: TGCGCCAGCAGCCAGGGGCAGGGGACGGGAAACATTCAGTACTTC.

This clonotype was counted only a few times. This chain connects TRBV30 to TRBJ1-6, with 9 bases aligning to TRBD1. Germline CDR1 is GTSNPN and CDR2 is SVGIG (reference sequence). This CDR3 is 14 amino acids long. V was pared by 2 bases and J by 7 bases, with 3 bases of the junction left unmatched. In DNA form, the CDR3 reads TGTGCCTGGAGTAGACAGGGGGAAAATTCACCCCTCCACTTT. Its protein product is CAWSRQGENSPLHF.

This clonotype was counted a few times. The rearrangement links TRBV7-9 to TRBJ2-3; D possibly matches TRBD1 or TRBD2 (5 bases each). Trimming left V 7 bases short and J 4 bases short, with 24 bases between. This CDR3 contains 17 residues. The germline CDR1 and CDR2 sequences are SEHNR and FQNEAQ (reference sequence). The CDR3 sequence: CASTPGAGPLSADTQYF. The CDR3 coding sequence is TGTGCCAGCACCCCTGGGGCGGGCCCCCTCAGCGCAGATACGCAGTATTTT. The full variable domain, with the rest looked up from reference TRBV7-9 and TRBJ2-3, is DTGVSQNPRHKITKRGQNVTFRCDPISEHNRLYWYRQTLGQGPEFLTYFQNEAQLEKSRLLSDRFSAERPKGSFSTLEIQRTEQGDSAMYLCASTPGAGPLSADTQYFGPGTRLTVL.

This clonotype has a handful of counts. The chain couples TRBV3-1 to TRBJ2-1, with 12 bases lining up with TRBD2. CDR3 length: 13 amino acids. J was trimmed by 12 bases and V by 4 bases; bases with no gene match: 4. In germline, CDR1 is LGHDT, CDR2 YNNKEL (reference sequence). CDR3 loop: CASSPTSGSRQFF. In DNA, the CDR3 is TGTGCCAGCAGCCCGACTAGCGGGAGTAGGCAGTTCTTC.

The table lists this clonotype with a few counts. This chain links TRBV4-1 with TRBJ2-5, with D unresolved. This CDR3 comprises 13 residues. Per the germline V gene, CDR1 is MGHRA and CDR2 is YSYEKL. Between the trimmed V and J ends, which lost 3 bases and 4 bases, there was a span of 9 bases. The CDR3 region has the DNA TGCGCCAGCAGCCATAATCCGAGAGAGACCCAGTACTTC. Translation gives CASSHNPRETQYF.